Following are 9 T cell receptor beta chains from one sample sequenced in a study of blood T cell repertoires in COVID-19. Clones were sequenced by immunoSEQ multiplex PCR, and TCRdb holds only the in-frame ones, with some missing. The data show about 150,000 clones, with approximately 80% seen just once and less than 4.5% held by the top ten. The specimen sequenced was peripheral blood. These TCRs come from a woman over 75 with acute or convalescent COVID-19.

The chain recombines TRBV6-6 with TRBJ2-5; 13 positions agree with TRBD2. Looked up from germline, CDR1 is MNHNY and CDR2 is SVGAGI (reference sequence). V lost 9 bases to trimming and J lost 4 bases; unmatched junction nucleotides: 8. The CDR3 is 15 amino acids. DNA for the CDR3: TGTGCCAGTCGGACTAGCGGGGGCTCTCTAGAGACCCAGTACTTC. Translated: CASRTSGGSLETQYF.

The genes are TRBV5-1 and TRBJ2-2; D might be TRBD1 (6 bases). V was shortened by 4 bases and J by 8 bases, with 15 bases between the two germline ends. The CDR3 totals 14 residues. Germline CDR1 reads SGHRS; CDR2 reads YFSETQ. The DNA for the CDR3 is TGCGCCAGCAGCAAAGGACAGACGGCAGGGGAGCTGTTTTTT. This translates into CASSKGQTAGELFF.

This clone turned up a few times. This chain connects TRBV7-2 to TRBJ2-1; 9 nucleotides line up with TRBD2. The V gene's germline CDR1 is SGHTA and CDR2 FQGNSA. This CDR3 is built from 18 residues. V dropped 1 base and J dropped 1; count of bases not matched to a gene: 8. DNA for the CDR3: TGTGCCAGCAGCTTAGATCCTAGCGGGGCGAGTTCCTACAATGAGCAGTTCTTC. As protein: CASSLDPSGASSYNEQFF.

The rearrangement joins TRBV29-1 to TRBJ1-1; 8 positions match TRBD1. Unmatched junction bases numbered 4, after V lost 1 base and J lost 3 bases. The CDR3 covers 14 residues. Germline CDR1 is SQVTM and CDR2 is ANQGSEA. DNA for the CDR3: TGCAGCGTTGAAGTACAGGGGGATTACACTGAAGCTTTCTTT. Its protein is CSVEVQGDYTEAFF. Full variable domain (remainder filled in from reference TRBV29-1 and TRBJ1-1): SAVISQKPSRDICQRGTSLTIQCQVDSQVTMMFWYRQQPGQSLTLIATANQGSEATYESGFVIDKFPISRPNLTFSTLTVSNMSPEDSSIYLCSVEVQGDYTEAFFGQGTRLTVV.

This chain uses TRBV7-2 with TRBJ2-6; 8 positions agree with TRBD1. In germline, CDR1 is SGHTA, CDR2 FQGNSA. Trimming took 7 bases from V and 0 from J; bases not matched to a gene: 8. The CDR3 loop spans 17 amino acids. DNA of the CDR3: TGTGCCAGCACCTGGACAGGGTCGGACTCTGGGGCCAACGTCCTGACTTTC. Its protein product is CASTWTGSDSGANVLTF. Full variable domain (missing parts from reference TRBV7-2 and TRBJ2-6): GAGVSQSPSNKVTEKGKDVELRCDPISGHTALYWYRQSLGQGLEFLIYFQGNSAPDKSGLPSDRFSAERTGGSVSTLTIQRTQQEDSAVYLCASTWTGSDSGANVLTFGAGSRLTVL.

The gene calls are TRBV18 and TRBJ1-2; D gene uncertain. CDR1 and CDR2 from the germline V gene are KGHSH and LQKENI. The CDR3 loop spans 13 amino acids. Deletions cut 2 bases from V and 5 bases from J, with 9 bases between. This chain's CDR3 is CASSPREDYGYTF. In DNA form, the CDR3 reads TGTGCCAGCTCACCAAGGGAGGATTATGGCTACACCTTC.

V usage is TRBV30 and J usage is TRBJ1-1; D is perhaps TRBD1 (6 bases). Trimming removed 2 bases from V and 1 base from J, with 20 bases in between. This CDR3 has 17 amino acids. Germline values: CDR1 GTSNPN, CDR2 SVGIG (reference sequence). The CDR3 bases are TGTGCCTGGAGTCGTAGGGTTGTGAGGACAGCGAACACTGAAGCTTTCTTT. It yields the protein CAWSRRVVRTANTEAFF.

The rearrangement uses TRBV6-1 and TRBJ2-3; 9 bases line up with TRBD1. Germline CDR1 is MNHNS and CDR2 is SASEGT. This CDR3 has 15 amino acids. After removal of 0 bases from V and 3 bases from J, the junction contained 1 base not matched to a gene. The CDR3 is CASSEAGTGTDTQYF. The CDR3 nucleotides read TGTGCCAGCAGTGAAGCTGGGACAGGGACAGATACGCAGTATTTT.

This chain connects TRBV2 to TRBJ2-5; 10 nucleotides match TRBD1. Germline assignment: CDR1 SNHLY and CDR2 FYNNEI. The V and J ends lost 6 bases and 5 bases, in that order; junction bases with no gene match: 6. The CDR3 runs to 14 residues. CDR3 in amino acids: CASRLGQGQETQYF. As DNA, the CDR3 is TGTGCCAGCAGGCTGGGACAGGGGCAGGAGACCCAGTACTTC.